This T cell receptor beta chain was observed in a study of cytotoxic CD8 clonotypes in ibrutinib-treated CLL. The assay was immunoSEQ multiplex PCR, and TCRdb's table has in-frame clones only and misses some. The sample contains 55,000 to 60,000 clones, roughly 54% of which appear only once. The V gene's germline CDR1 is SGDLS and CDR2 YYNGEE. The CDR3 consists of 16 residues. With 4 bases clipped from V and 4 bases from J, the junction kept 11 bases outside the gene matches. The input for sequencing was PBMCs, taken at disease progression, from a patient treated with ibrutinib. The source is a human donor with chronic lymphocytic leukemia. The gene calls are TRBV9 and TRBJ2-3; 8 bases align to TRBD2. CDR3 in amino acids: CASSRGPAGAADTQYF. As DNA, the CDR3 is TGTGCCAGCAGCCGCGGGCCAGCGGGGGCCGCAGATACGCAGTATTTT.